The 23 T cell receptor beta chains below were found in one sample sequenced in a study of T cell repertoires in cytomegalovirus infection. Their recognized antigens are unknown. TCRdb re-derived calls from the reads in MiXCR, one entry per CDR3 protein. Among 900,000 to 950,000 distinct CDR3 sequences, 30% to 40% were seen once, and the ten largest hold roughly 13%. Sequencing used cultured CD8+ T cells from PBMCs, obtained from culture after CMV antigen stimulation. Receptors were obtained from a human donor in good health (CMV status not recorded). Some clones in this sample may be carry-over from other donors' samples.

Only a few counts were recorded for this clonotype. The V call is TRBV7-9, the J call TRBJ2-7; TRBD1 aligns across 8 bases. Trimming took 5 bases from V and 5 from J; bases not matched to a gene: 8. The CDR3 runs 14 residues. Germline CDR1 and CDR2: SEHNR and FQNEAQ (reference sequence). The CDR3 nucleotides read TGTGCCAGCAGCGCCGGACAGGGCGGCAACGAGCAGTACGTC. Translating it yields CASSAGQGGNEQYV.

CDR3 in amino acids: CAIGPSGGGYNEQFF. The CDR3 nucleotides read TGTGCCATCGGACCTAGTGGCGGGGGCTACAATGAGCAGTTCTTC. The chain combines TRBV27 with TRBJ2-1, with 7 nucleotides matching TRBD2. Losses at the gene ends were 10 bases for V and 3 bases for J; bases not matched to a gene: 12. Germline V lookup: CDR1 MNHEY, CDR2 SMNVEV (reference sequence). The CDR3 is 15 amino acids.

This chain connects TRBV3-1 to TRBJ1-1; D is possibly TRBD1 (5 bases). Germline CDR1 reads LGHDT; CDR2 reads YNNKEL (reference sequence). V lost 3 bases, J lost 0 bases, and 11 bases lay in between. The CDR3 spans 15 residues. CDR3 in amino acids: CASSQVSGLNTEAFF. The DNA of the CDR3 is TGTGCCAGCAGCCAGGTTTCAGGGTTGAACACTGAAGCTTTCTTT. Full variable domain (missing parts from reference TRBV3-1 and TRBJ1-1): DTAVSQTPKYLVTQMGNDKSIKCEQNLGHDTMYWYKQDSKKFLKIMFSYNNKELIINETVPNRFSPKSPDKAHLNLHINSLELGDSAVYFCASSQVSGLNTEAFFGQGTRLTVV.

V gene TRBV19 combines with J gene TRBJ1-1; 7 bases fit TRBD1. With V trimmed by 8 bases and J by 6 bases, 6 bases remained unmatched. The CDR3 spans 12 residues. From germline, CDR1 is LNHDA and CDR2 SQIVND (reference sequence). CDR3 coding DNA: TGTGCCAGTGCCCTCGGGACAGCTGAAGCTTTCTTT. Translated: CASALGTAEAFF.

This clonotype was counted a few times. The chain couples TRBV6-6 to TRBJ2-1; D unresolved. This CDR3 has 15 residues. From germline, CDR1 is MNHNY and CDR2 SVGAGI (reference sequence). V lost 6 bases and J 4 bases, leaving 16 bases between the germline ends. CDR3 sequence: CASREDIRPYNEQFF. DNA of the CDR3: TGTGCCAGCAGAGAAGATATCCGCCCTTACAATGAGCAGTTCTTC.

The chain employs TRBV10-3 and TRBJ2-3, with D perhaps TRBD1 or TRBD2 (6 bases each). The germline V gene encodes CDR1 ENHRY and CDR2 SYGVKD. Trimming cost V 3 bases and J 0 bases, with 19 bases left between them. This CDR3 comprises 18 residues. CDR3 in amino acids: CAISDGGPRTSSTDTQYF. The DNA for the CDR3 is TGTGCCATCAGTGATGGGGGGCCTCGGACGTCCAGCACAGATACGCAGTATTTT.

The chain's CDR3 is CASSLVEVGSYEQYF. The CDR3 nucleotides read TGTGCCAGCAGCTTAGTGGAAGTGGGTTCCTACGAGCAGTACTTC. This chain connects TRBV7-6 to TRBJ2-7; D is uncertain. The CDR3 has 15 amino acids. V lost 1 base to trimming and J lost 1 base, with 11 bases between them. CDR1 is SGHVS, CDR2 FNYEAQ, per germline.

Of note for this clonotype: Mismatch with germline at one junction end may stem from a read error. This chain connects TRBV4-1 to TRBJ1-6; D is possibly TRBD1 (5 bases). The germline V gene has CDR1 MGHRA and CDR2 YSYEKL. This CDR3 is 14 amino acids long. DNA of the CDR3: TGCGCCAACAGCGGGGGAAGGTTTGATTCACCCCTCCACTTT. Translating it yields CANSGGRFDSPLHF.

The sample holds many counts of this clonotype. The chain combines TRBV7-9 with TRBJ2-3; D is undetermined. Trimming cost V 2 bases and J 3 bases, with 6 bases left between them. This CDR3 region has 13 residues. The V gene's germline CDR1 is SEHNR and CDR2 FQNEAQ (reference sequence). The CDR3 reads CASSLSETDTQYF. The CDR3 DNA follows: TGTGCCAGCAGCTTATCCGAGACAGATACGCAGTATTTT.

This clonotype was counted between two and nine times. The chain recombines TRBV27 with TRBJ2-2, with 8 bases fitting TRBD2. Germline loops: CDR1 MNHEY, CDR2 SMNVEV (reference sequence). With V trimmed by 10 bases and J by 5 bases, 9 bases remained unmatched. The CDR3 is 14 amino acids. CDR3 loop: CATSPGTRTGELFF. CDR3 coding DNA: TGTGCCACCTCTCCCGGGACTAGGACCGGGGAGCTGTTTTTT.

This clonotype was seen just once. The chain couples TRBV14 to TRBJ1-2; 7 positions match TRBD1. The CDR3 covers 13 residues. CDR1 is SGHDN, CDR2 FVKESK, per germline. With 4 bases clipped from V and 6 bases from J, the junction kept 5 bases outside the gene matches. CDR3 in DNA: TGTGCCAGCAGCCCCGGGACAGTACATGGCTACACCTTC. Protein sequence: CASSPGTVHGYTF. Filled out from reference TRBV14 and TRBJ1-2, the complete variable domain reads EAGVTQFPSHSVIEKGQTVTLRCDPISGHDNLYWYRRVMGKEIKFLLHFVKESKQDESGMPNNRFLAERTGGTYSTLKVQPAELEDSGVYFCASSPGTVHGYTFGSGTRLTVV.

This sequence joins TRBV2 and TRBJ1-5; 7 nucleotides match TRBD1. The CDR3 has 14 amino acids. V lost 8 bases to trimming and J lost 3 bases; unmatched junction nucleotides: 7. Germline V lookup: CDR1 SNHLY, CDR2 FYNNEI. CDR3 sequence reads: CASQWTGNNQPQHF. The CDR3 region has the DNA TGTGCCAGCCAATGGACAGGAAACAATCAGCCCCAGCATTTT.

This sequence joins TRBV12-5 and TRBJ1-2; 7 nucleotides match TRBD1. There are 13 residues in the CDR3. V lost 1 base to trimming and J lost 8 bases; unmatched junction nucleotides: 4. Per germline, CDR1 LGHNT and CDR2 FRNRAP. The DNA for the CDR3 is TGTGCTAGTGGTTTGGACAGGGGACCCGGCTACACCTTC. This sequence encodes CASGLDRGPGYTF.

CDR3 protein: CASSVGANGHTDTQYF. Written as DNA, the CDR3 is TGTGCCAGCAGCGTAGGGGCGAACGGGCACACAGATACGCAGTATTTT. V gene TRBV9 combines with J gene TRBJ2-3; no clear D gene. Germline V lookup: CDR1 SGDLS, CDR2 YYNGEE. The CDR3 loop spans 16 amino acids. The V and J ends lost 0 bases and 2 bases respectively, with 13 bases between them. Filled out from reference TRBV9 and TRBJ2-3, the complete variable domain reads DSGVTQTPKHLITATGQRVTLRCSPRSGDLSVYWYQQSLDQGLQFLIQYYNGEERAKGNILERFSAQQFPDLHSELNLSSLELGDSALYFCASSVGANGHTDTQYFGPGTRLTVL.

The chain couples TRBV28 to TRBJ2-7; 10 bases map to TRBD1. Looked up from germline, CDR1 is MDHEN and CDR2 is SYDVKM. The length of the CDR3 is 17 residues. V lost 1 base to trimming and J lost 2 bases; unmatched junction nucleotides: 8. The CDR3 bases are TGTGCCAGCAGTTTATTTCGGTTAGGGACAGGGGCCTACGAGCAGTACTTC. Translating gives CASSLFRLGTGAYEQYF.

J is TRBJ2-3 and V is TRBV6-6, with D maybe TRBD2 (6 bases). CDR1 is MNHNY, CDR2 SVGAGI, per germline (reference sequence). Trimming removed 6 bases at V and 5 bases at J, with 21 bases between. The CDR3 covers 16 residues. As DNA, the CDR3 is TGTGCCAGCAGAGGCAGTGGGGTGGGACTCCAAGATACGCAGTATTTT. This gives the protein CASRGSGVGLQDTQYF.

Turning to this clonotype: With a much larger clone just one base away, this may be a read error. This rearrangement joins TRBV7-8 to TRBJ2-2; 10 bases are shared with TRBD2. Per the germline V gene, CDR1 is SGHVS and CDR2 is FQNEAQ. The CDR3 runs 16 residues. The CDR3 protein is CVSSQLAGDNTGELFF. In DNA, the CDR3 is TGTGTCAGCAGCCAGCTAGCGGGGGACAACACCGGGGAGCTGTTTTTT. Looking up the rest from reference TRBV7-8 and TRBJ2-2 gives the full variable domain: GAGVSQSPRYKVAKRGQDVALRCDPISGHVSLFWYQQALGQGPEFLTYFQNEAQLDKSGLPSDRFFAERPEGSVSTLKIQRTQQEDSAVYLCVSSQLAGDNTGELFFGEGSRLTVL.

This clonotype has just a few counts. The chain recombines TRBV27 with TRBJ1-1, with D possibly being TRBD1 (6 bases). Germline loops: CDR1 MNHEY, CDR2 SMNVEV (reference sequence). This CDR3 spans 17 amino acids. V was shortened by 5 bases and J by 3 bases, with 22 bases between the two germline ends. The CDR3 region is CASSPGGGAFRDTEAFF. In DNA form, the CDR3 reads TGTGCCAGCAGTCCCGGCGGGGGCGCGTTTAGGGACACTGAAGCTTTCTTT.

This clonotype was counted ten times or more. The chain has TRBV7-9 and TRBJ1-5, with D hard to call. Trimming removed 4 bases at V and 5 bases at J, with 6 bases between. Germline CDR1 is SEHNR and CDR2 is FQNEAQ (reference sequence). This CDR3 spans 12 amino acids. The CDR3 loop is CASSSNHQPQHF. Written as DNA, the CDR3 is TGTGCCAGCAGCTCGAATCATCAGCCCCAGCATTTT. The variable domain in full, with the rest retrieved from reference TRBV7-9 and TRBJ1-5, is DTGVSQNPRHKITKRGQNVTFRCDPISEHNRLYWYRQTLGQGPEFLTYFQNEAQLEKSRLLSDRFSAERPKGSFSTLEIQRTEQGDSAMYLCASSSNHQPQHFGDGTRLSIL.

This clonotype was counted only a few times. The V call is TRBV6-2 or TRBV6-3, the J call TRBJ2-2; 8 positions agree with TRBD2. The CDR3 is made up of 15 amino acids. V lost 7 bases to trimming and J lost 8 bases; unmatched junction nucleotides: 12. Germline CDR1 and CDR2: MNHEY and SVGEGT. In DNA, the CDR3 is TGTGCCAGCACTTTCTCAGCGGGAGCAAGGGGGGAGCTGTTTTTT. Translating it yields CASTFSAGARGELFF.

In nucleotides, the CDR3 is TGTGCCTGGGACGGGCAGGGGGCCCACGAGCAGTACGTC. Protein sequence: CAWDGQGAHEQYV. The V and J genes are TRBV2 and TRBJ2-7; TRBD1 agrees at 8 bases. This CDR3 comprises 13 residues. V shed 11 bases and J 5 bases; nucleotides not matched to a gene: 11. CDR1 SNHLY and CDR2 FYNNEI come from the germline V gene.

This clonotype was counted only a few times. The V and J genes are TRBV6-5 and TRBJ2-1, with 9 bases fitting TRBD2. Germline CDR1 MNHEY, CDR2 SVGAGI. J gave up 4 bases and V 8 bases, and 12 bases lay outside the gene matches. This CDR3 has 16 amino acids. CDR3 bases: TGTGCCAGCGCCGCGAGGGTAGCGGGGGAGTACAATGAGCAGTTCTTC. The encoded protein is CASAARVAGEYNEQFF.

V gene TRBV5-4 combines with J gene TRBJ2-5; unclear D gene. CDR3 length: 13 residues. In germline, CDR1 is SGHNT, CDR2 YYREEE (reference sequence). V shed 5 bases and J shed 2 bases, with 10 bases lying between them. The CDR3 DNA reads as TGTGCCAGCAGACCTGAGGTTCAAGAGACCCAGTACTTC. This sequence encodes CASRPEVQETQYF. Drawing the rest from reference TRBV5-4 and TRBJ2-5, the complete variable domain is ETGVTQSPTHLIKTRGQQVTLRCSSQSGHNTVSWYQQALGQGPQFIFQYYREEENGRGNFPPRFSGLQFPNYSSELNVNALELDDSALYLCASRPEVQETQYFGPGTRLLVL.